This TCR beta chain is from a study of T cells expressing NK-cell markers (dated by TCRdb to 2020 to 2021). As for the study more broadly: Several donors provided sorted CD3+CD56+NKG2C+, CD3+CD56+NKG2C- and CD3+CD56-NKG2C+ T-cell subsets, whose TCR beta-chain repertoires were profiled. Seven of the eight sequenced donors were HCMV-seropositive and one was HCMV-seronegative. All eight donors whose samples were sequenced were randomly selected healthy volunteers, three of them men and five women. The libraries were sequenced on Illumina HiSeq 2000/2500, MiSeq or NextSeq, producing 2 x 150 bp reads.

Sequencing instrument: Illumina HiSeq 2000. 5'RACE template switching, by which a universal primer site and unique molecular identifiers were added, was used to make TCR beta cDNA libraries. cDNA synthesis was primed from the TCR beta constant segment and was followed by two successive PCR amplification steps. The study's own analysis went as follows. MIGEC was used to demultiplex reads and group reads by UMI, and MiTCR was used to assemble and quantify clonotypes. To remove erroneous sequences, TCR cDNA sequences were retained only when supported by two or more reads. The tcR package was used for downstream repertoire analysis, and clonotypes were matched between fractions using CDR3 nucleotide sequence together with V segment. VDJmatch was used to annotate antigen specificity against VDJdb, with one amino acid substitution in CDR3 permitted. TCRdb reprocessed the public reads and reports one entry per CDR3 protein sequence, without DNA. The V and J calls were not made by the authors but by TCRdb's processing. This sample's table contains 450,000 to 600,000 distinct CDR3 sequences. Approximately 3.6% of the sample rests with the top ten.

HCMV serostatus was determined by detecting HCMV-specific IgG in serum with a commercial ELISA kit. Peripheral blood mononuclear cells were isolated from blood by Ficoll density gradient centrifugation. A note on this clonotype: This clone's antigen is unknown.

Paper-wide results and their limitations: Whether the expanded NKG2C-expressing T cell clones were specific for HCMV antigens remained unclear. Those dominant clonotypes were again the most abundant among CD3+CD56-NKG2C+ cells in a handful of donors, at about 25-60.1%. In several donors, the dominant CD3+CD56+NKG2C+ clonotypes ranked among the top 10 CD8+ clonotypes, making up roughly 1.0-7.0% of CD8+ T cells.

The sample was blood T cells: a sorted CD56 or NKG2C T cell subset, CD4+ or CD8+ T cells, or bulk PBMC T cells (not recorded which). The clonotype originates from a man aged 18 to 29 in good health. Donor details come from another sample of the same person, matched by shared clones.

CDR3 loop: CASSLLRGLANEQFF. The receptor chain draws on TRBV11-3 and TRBJ2-1; TCRdb designates TRBD2, a call that cannot be tested without DNA. From the cysteine through the phenylalanine, the CDR3 covers 15 amino acids. Only the protein sequence is given. Per the germline V gene, SGHNT is the CDR1 and YENEEA is the CDR2.